This T cell receptor (beta chain) was retrieved from a study of blood T cell repertoires in COVID-19. In the authors' workflow: Reference gene primer amplification in the assay estimated nucleated cell counts. Measured with immunoSEQ multiplex PCR; TCRdb has only the in-frame clones, and not every one. That table gives V, J and clone size, and the DNA gave D and trimming. The sample includes 150,000 to 200,000 clones, over 80% of them seen just once. V dropped 4 bases and J dropped 3; count of bases not matched to a gene: 7. In germline, CDR1 is MNHEY, CDR2 SVGEGT. This CDR3 contains 17 residues. This rearrangement joins TRBV6-2 or TRBV6-3 to TRBJ2-7, with TRBD2 identical over 15 bases. The receptor was isolated from a woman between 45 and 65 years old with acute or convalescent COVID-19. The sample consisted of peripheral blood. CDR3 nucleotide sequence: TGTGCCAGCAGTTCGGGACTAGCGGGAGGTCCCTTCTACGAGCAGTACTTC. It encodes CASSSGLAGGPFYEQYF.